A single sample is the source of the 14 T cell receptor beta chains below, sequenced in a study of T cell responses to AZD1222 COVID-19 vaccine. Sequencing was performed with immunoSEQ multiplex PCR; in TCRdb, only in-frame clones are kept and a portion is missing. This table has about 170,000 clones, 90% appearing once. The sample was peripheral blood, taken on day 0 of AZD1222 vaccination. The receptors derive from an adult in good health.

This chain connects TRBV10-3 to TRBJ1-3; 7 nucleotides line up with TRBD1. The CDR3 runs to 17 residues. In germline, CDR1 is ENHRY, CDR2 SYGVKD. After removal of 5 bases from V and 0 bases from J, the junction contained 10 bases not matched to a gene. The CDR3: CAISRGAWDSSGNTIYF. CDR3 coding DNA: TGTGCCATCAGTAGGGGGGCGTGGGACAGCTCTGGAAACACCATATATTTT.

The CDR3 here is CASSSTGLDEQFF. The CDR3 bases are TGTGCCAGCTCATCGACAGGGCTAGATGAGCAGTTCTTC. The chain uses TRBV18 and TRBJ2-1; 7 bases fit TRBD1. The CDR3 loop spans 13 amino acids. The V gene end was trimmed by 5 bases and the J gene end by 8 bases; junction bases not matched to a gene: 6. Germline V gene sequence: CDR1 KGHSH, CDR2 LQKENI.

J is TRBJ2-1 and V is TRBV28; TRBD2 aligns across 9 bases. In germline, CDR1 is MDHEN, CDR2 SYDVKM. V trimming: 2 bases; J trimming: 3 bases; junction bases outside the gene matches: 5. The CDR3 runs 16 residues. CDR3 sequence: CASSLGGAGGYNEQFF. As DNA, the CDR3 is TGTGCCAGCAGTTTAGGGGGAGCGGGGGGCTACAATGAGCAGTTCTTC.

Of note for this clone: Other DNA sequences within the sample encode an identical CDR3. V usage is TRBV5-1 and J usage is TRBJ2-7; the D gene is possibly TRBD1 (5 bases). This CDR3 contains 13 residues. Germline V gene sequence: CDR1 SGHRS, CDR2 YFSETQ. V was clipped by 2 bases and J by 1 base, with 7 bases between them. The CDR3 sequence: CASSLAGSYEQYF. The CDR3 bases are TGCGCCAGCAGCTTAGCAGGGTCCTACGAGCAGTACTTC.

CDR3 loop: CASSTTGAASGYGYTF. The CDR3 coding sequence is TGTGCCAGTAGTACCACCGGGGCCGCCTCGGGCTATGGCTACACCTTC. The chain employs TRBV19 and TRBJ1-2; tentative D call: TRBD1 (5 bases). V lost 4 bases and J 4 bases, leaving 19 bases between the germline ends. Germline V CDR1 and CDR2: LNHDA, SQIVND (reference sequence). The CDR3 spans 16 residues.

This chain links TRBV5-1 with TRBJ1-6; D remains unclear. The CDR3 length is 16 residues. Germline lookup yields CDR1 SGHRS and CDR2 YFSETQ. V was shortened by 0 bases and J by 8 bases, with 15 bases between the two germline ends. The CDR3 DNA sequence: TGCGCCAGCAGCTTGGAGGCCATCCTCCCCCATTCACCCCTCCACTTT. Its protein product is CASSLEAILPHSPLHF.

The chain recombines TRBV19 with TRBJ1-1; D is unclear. The CDR3 is 14 residues long. The germline CDR1 and CDR2 sequences are LNHDA and SQIVND (reference sequence). Trimming shortened V by 4 bases and J by 1 base, and 10 bases separated the two germline ends. CDR3 sequence: CASSTGITNTEAFF. DNA for the CDR3: TGTGCCAGTAGTACGGGGATTACGAACACTGAAGCTTTCTTT.

The chain combines TRBV29-1 with TRBJ1-4, with D perhaps matching TRBD1 (6 bases). CDR1 is SQVTM and CDR2 is ANQGSEA in the germline V gene. V lost 4 bases to trimming and J lost 7 bases, with 16 bases between them. CDR3 size: 14 residues. CDR3 nucleotides: TGCAGCGTTGGGGGATCGGGGGCCGGTGAAAAACTGTTTTTT. Amino acids: CSVGGSGAGEKLFF.

The chain combines TRBV11-2 with TRBJ2-3; D might be TRBD2 (6 bases). Germline CDR1 is SGHAT and CDR2 is FQNNGV. V dropped 8 bases and J dropped 8 bases, with 17 bases sitting between them. The CDR3 is made up of 13 amino acids. The CDR3 spells CASAERWRGTQYF. For the CDR3, the DNA is TGTGCCAGCGCCGAGCGGTGGAGGGGTACGCAGTATTTT.

The chain carries TRBV5-1 and TRBJ1-6; 10 positions match TRBD1. V was pared by 0 bases and J by 10 bases, with 7 bases of the junction left unmatched. Germline CDR1 and CDR2: SGHRS and YFSETQ. The CDR3 runs to 16 residues. This CDR3 is CASSLDSTGGRSPLHF. CDR3 nucleotide sequence: TGCGCCAGCAGCTTGGATTCGACAGGGGGCCGGTCACCCCTCCACTTT.

The chain links TRBV3-1 (or the pseudogene TRBV3-2) to TRBJ2-7; D gene uncertain. V dropped 3 bases and J dropped 1 base, with 10 bases sitting between them. The CDR3 consists of 14 residues. The V gene's germline CDR1 is LGHDT and CDR2 YNNKEL (reference sequence). Written as DNA, the CDR3 is TGTGCCAGCAGCCATCTCCAGCGATCCTACGAGCAGTACTTC. Protein sequence: CASSHLQRSYEQYF.

This chain joins TRBV2 and TRBJ2-3; no clear D gene. Trimming cost V 1 base and J 0 bases, with 11 bases left between them. CDR3 size: 16 residues. The germline V gene has CDR1 SNHLY and CDR2 FYNNEI. CDR3 sequence: CASSEGVGLSTDTQYF. Here the CDR3 DNA reads TGTGCCAGCAGTGAAGGGGTGGGGTTGAGCACAGATACGCAGTATTTT.

The chain is built from TRBV5-6 and TRBJ1-6; weak D call: TRBD1 (6 bases). CDR1 SGHDT and CDR2 YYEEEE come from the germline V gene. V was clipped by 6 bases and J by 7 bases, with 11 bases between them. This CDR3 comprises 13 residues. The CDR3: CASTPTGNSPLHF. CDR3 sequence (DNA): TGTGCCAGCACCCCTACAGGGAATTCACCCCTCCACTTT. Supplemented by reference TRBV5-6 and TRBJ1-6, the full variable domain reads DAGVTQSPTHLIKTRGQQVTLRCSPKSGHDTVSWYQQALGQGPQFIFQYYEEEERQRGNFPDRFSGHQFPNYSSELNVNALLLGDSALYLCASTPTGNSPLHFGNGTRLTVT.

The chain carries TRBV6-2 or TRBV6-3 and TRBJ2-2; D possibly corresponds to TRBD2 (5 bases). Trimming left V 0 bases short and J 7 bases short, with 9 bases between. This CDR3 has 14 amino acids. CDR1 MNHEY and CDR2 SVGEGT come from the germline V gene. CDR3 region: CASSYSRDLGELFF. The CDR3 nucleotides read TGTGCCAGCAGTTACTCGAGGGATCTCGGGGAGCTGTTTTTT.